This entry lists 11 T cell receptor beta chains sequenced from one sample in a study of blood T cell repertoires in COVID-19. The assay was immunoSEQ multiplex PCR, and TCRdb's table has in-frame clones only and misses some. The sample includes 380,000 or so clones, approximately 85% of them seen just once. Sequencing input: PBMCs or T cells enriched from blood (not recorded which). Receptors were obtained from a woman aged 35 to 49 with acute COVID-19.

This chain uses TRBV25-1 with TRBJ2-3, with D hard to call. The V end lost 4 bases, the J end lost 12 bases, and 11 bases lay between the germline ends. Germline V gene sequence: CDR1 MGHDK, CDR2 SYGVNS. The CDR3 runs to 11 residues. CDR3: CASSGGPTQYF. CDR3 DNA sequence: TGTGCCAGCAGTGGTGGGCCCACTCAGTATTTT.

The V and J genes are TRBV11-2 and TRBJ1-1; unclear D gene. This CDR3 has 11 residues. Germline V lookup: CDR1 SGHAT, CDR2 FQNNGV. Trimming removed 5 bases at V and 5 bases at J, with 6 bases between. Here the CDR3 DNA reads TGTGCCAGCAGCGCCAGTACTGAAGCTTTCTTT. As protein: CASSASTEAFF.

V gene TRBV5-1 combines with J gene TRBJ2-3, with 16 bases matching TRBD2. The CDR3 has 18 amino acids. The ends lost 8 bases at V and 4 bases at J; junction bases unmatched: 13. Germline-derived CDR1 and CDR2 are SGHRS and YFSETQ. CDR3 coding DNA: TGCGCCAGTTACTCCGGGACTAGCGGGGGGGCGGTGTCAGATACGCAGTATTTT. Its translation is CASYSGTSGGAVSDTQYF.

This clone was seen a single time. Additional DNA sequences in this sample encode the identical CDR3. This rearrangement joins TRBV7-9 to TRBJ2-7, with D possibly TRBD2 on 5 matching bases. The length of the CDR3 is 11 residues. The V gene's germline CDR1 is SEHNR and CDR2 FQNEAQ (reference sequence). With 3 bases removed from V and 5 bases from J, the gap between germline ends came to 5 bases. The CDR3 sequence is CASSLGDEQYF. CDR3 bases: TGTGCCAGCAGCTTGGGAGACGAGCAGTACTTC.

The rearrangement uses TRBV9 and TRBJ1-2, with D possibly matching TRBD1 (6 bases). The CDR3 is made up of 16 amino acids. CDR1 and CDR2 (germline): SGDLS, YYNGEE. V lost 4 bases, J lost 5 bases, and 21 bases lay in between. The chain's CDR3 is CASSPKDSLESYGYTF. In nucleotides, the CDR3 is TGTGCCAGCAGCCCCAAGGACAGCTTGGAATCATATGGCTACACCTTC.

This clone was detected once. The chain combines TRBV5-1 with TRBJ2-1; TRBD1 matches at 7 bases. This CDR3 spans 16 amino acids. Germline V CDR1 and CDR2: SGHRS, YFSETQ. With V trimmed by 4 bases and J by 5 bases, 12 bases remained unmatched. The CDR3 sequence is CASSQQGPGGNNEQFF. CDR3 nucleotide sequence: TGCGCCAGCAGCCAACAGGGGCCGGGTGGAAACAATGAGCAGTTCTTC.

This clone was picked up one time. The rearrangement uses TRBV19 and TRBJ1-1, with D perhaps TRBD1 (6 bases). Germline loops: CDR1 LNHDA, CDR2 SQIVND (reference sequence). The CDR3 totals 15 residues. Trimming left V 7 bases short and J 4 bases short, with 19 bases between. The CDR3 nucleotides read TGTGCCAGTAAACGCCAACAGGGTGAGGGCACTGAAGCTTTCTTT. Translating it yields CASKRQQGEGTEAFF.

This sequence joins TRBV11-2 and TRBJ1-6; no clear D. CDR1 SGHAT and CDR2 FQNNGV come from the germline V gene. With 3 bases removed from V and 11 bases from J, the gap between germline ends came to 14 bases. CDR3 length: 14 residues. CDR3 sequence (DNA): TGTGCCAGCAGCTTTGAGGGTCCCCAAACACCCCTCCACTTT. Translated: CASSFEGPQTPLHF. Together with reference TRBV11-2 and TRBJ1-6, the CDR3 gives the full variable domain: EAGVAQSPRYKIIEKRQSVAFWCNPISGHATLYWYQQILGQGPKLLIQFQNNGVVDDSQLPKDRFSAERLKGVDSTLKIQPAKLEDSAVYLCASSFEGPQTPLHFGNGTRLTVT.

The chain couples TRBV2 to TRBJ2-7, with 14 positions matching TRBD2. J lost 9 bases, V lost 7 bases, and 14 bases had no gene match. This CDR3 is 16 amino acids long. Germline V gene sequence: CDR1 SNHLY, CDR2 FYNNEI. The CDR3 reads CASTPKGLAGASRQYF. The CDR3 DNA reads TGTGCCAGCACTCCAAAGGGACTAGCGGGGGCCTCGAGGCAGTACTTC.

This clone was detected only a few times. V gene TRBV15 combines with J gene TRBJ2-4, with a possible D match to TRBD1 (6 bases). Trimming removed 0 bases at V and 7 bases at J, with 13 bases between. In germline, CDR1 is LNHNV, CDR2 YYDKDF (reference sequence). The CDR3 is 15 residues long. CDR3 region: CATSRDWTEGNIQYF. The DNA of the CDR3 is TGTGCCACCAGCAGAGACTGGACAGAAGGGAACATTCAGTACTTC.

The genes are TRBV19 and TRBJ2-3, with a tentative D call TRBD2 (6 bases). The V end lost 5 bases, the J end lost 1 base, and 16 bases lay between the germline ends. CDR1 is LNHDA and CDR2 is SQIVND in the germline V gene (reference sequence). This CDR3 has 16 residues. CDR3 bases: TGTGCCAGTAGTGTCCAACCGGGAGTCCGCACAGATACGCAGTATTTT. Its protein is CASSVQPGVRTDTQYF.